The 32 T cell receptor beta chains below were found in one sample sequenced in a study of blood T cells in healthy people across ages. Together with a sample-barcoded 5' primer, a J-beta primer mix was included in a second PCR lasting about 7 to 11 cycles. TCRdb called the 5' RACE reads again in MiXCR, with one record for every CDR3 protein. This sample has 650,000 to 900,000 distinct CDR3 sequences, with around 68% found just once. The sequenced sample was blood. The receptors were sampled from a young man in good health.

The J gene is TRBJ2-3, the V gene TRBV7-8; D is unresolved. The V end was cut by 5 bases, the J end by 0 bases, with 12 bases between. The CDR3 spans 15 residues. The germline gives CDR1 SGHVS, CDR2 FQNEAQ. The CDR3 reads CASSARTSSTDTQYF. CDR3 coding DNA: TGTGCCAGCAGCGCCCGAACATCTAGCACAGATACGCAGTATTTT.

V is TRBV4-2 and J is TRBJ1-6, with a tentative D call TRBD1 (5 bases). Germline-derived CDR1 and CDR2 are LGHNA and YNFKEQ. Trimming removed 0 bases at V and 9 bases at J, with 12 bases between. CDR3 length: 15 residues. CDR3 in amino acids: CASSQDRGVISPLHF. The CDR3 bases are TGTGCCAGCAGCCAAGATAGGGGCGTCATTTCACCCCTCCACTTT.

The chain joins TRBV5-1 to TRBJ2-5, with D hard to call. The CDR3 loop spans 14 amino acids. Germline CDR1 SGHRS, CDR2 YFSETQ. Trimming took 6 bases from V and 2 from J, leaving 14 bases between them. CDR3 nucleotide sequence: TGCGCCAGCAACCAGGATAGCCTTCAAGAGACCCAGTACTTC. Residues: CASNQDSLQETQYF.

Only one count was recorded for this clonotype. J is TRBJ1-5 and V is TRBV27, with a weak D call TRBD1 (5 bases). Germline-derived CDR1 and CDR2 are MNHEY and SMNVEV (reference sequence). The ends were cut back, 4 bases at V and 6 bases at J, with 13 bases in the middle. CDR3 length equals 14 residues. The CDR3 DNA is TGTGCCAGCAGTTGGGAGGGGCCGGGTCAGCCCCAGCATTTT. Encoded protein: CASSWEGPGQPQHF.

The V and J genes are TRBV6-1 and TRBJ2-4; D could derive from TRBD1 or TRBD2 (5 bases each). The end of the DNA is better explained by TRBJ2-7, so the J call may be wrong. The CDR3 sequence is 12 residues long. Germline V gene lookup returns CDR1 MNHNS and CDR2 SASEGT. The CDR3, as DNA: TGTGCCACCGGGAAGGGGTCCTACGAGCAGTACTTC. Residues: CATGKGSYEQYF.

The V gene is TRBV20-1, the J gene TRBJ1-4; D gene uncertain. V was shortened by 3 bases and J by 0 bases, with 5 bases between the two germline ends. The length of the CDR3 is 13 residues. Germline CDR1 reads DFQATT; CDR2 reads SNEGSKA (reference sequence). The CDR3 DNA is TGCAGTGCTAGCGAGACAACTAATGAAAAACTGTTTTTT. Its translation: CSASETTNEKLFF.

Details on this clonotype: Given a much more abundant clone one base away, this may be a read error. CDR3 residues: CASSLAHGVNEQYF. The CDR3 DNA reads TGTGCCAGCAGCTTAGCGCACGGGGTAAATGAGCAGTACTTC. This chain uses TRBV7-2 with TRBJ2-5, with D perhaps TRBD2 (5 bases). CDR1 is SGHTA and CDR2 is FQGNSA in the germline V gene. There are 14 residues in the CDR3. V lost 0 bases and J 11 bases, leaving 16 bases between the germline ends. Full variable domain (remainder filled in from reference TRBV7-2 and TRBJ2-5): GAGVSQSPSNKVTEKGKDVELRCDPISGHTALYWYRQSLGQGLEFLIYFQGNSAPDKSGLPSDRFSAERTGGSVSTLTIQRTQQEDSAVYLCASSLAHGVNEQYFGPGTRLLVL.

V usage is TRBV9 and J usage is TRBJ2-5; D is tentatively TRBD1 or TRBD2 (5 bases each). In germline, CDR1 is SGDLS, CDR2 YYNGEE. This CDR3 has 15 amino acids. Trimming shortened V by 6 bases and J by 11 bases, and 26 bases separated the two germline ends. CDR3 amino acids: CASTLDSGTYNEQYF. DNA for the CDR3: TGTGCCAGCACCTTAGACTCCGGGACCTACAATGAGCAGTACTTC.

V is TRBV14 and J is TRBJ2-1, with D possibly TRBD2 on 6 matching bases. This CDR3 is built from 13 residues. CDR1 SGHDN and CDR2 FVKESK come from the germline V gene. CDR3 nucleotide sequence: TGTGTCACCCGGGGGACGGGGGACAATGAGCAGTTCTTC. This gives the protein CVTRGTGDNEQFF.

This clonotype showed up just a few times. CDR3 DNA sequence: TGCAGCGTTGAAGGGACTAGCGGGGACAATGAGCAGTTCTTC. Protein sequence: CSVEGTSGDNEQFF. The chain recombines TRBV29-1 with TRBJ2-1; 12 positions match TRBD2. The CDR3 loop spans 14 amino acids. Germline assignment: CDR1 SQVTM and CDR2 ANQGSEA. Trimming cost V 1 base and J 5 bases; bases outside gene matches: 0.

This clonotype was counted a few times. The V gene is TRBV28, the J gene TRBJ2-5; 7 bases are a match to TRBD2. Germline V gene sequence: CDR1 MDHEN, CDR2 SYDVKM. This CDR3 contains 15 residues. V shed 2 bases and J 6 bases; nucleotides not matched to a gene: 9. CDR3 loop: CASSLGGGGVKTQYF. CDR3 nucleotide sequence: TGTGCCAGCAGTTTAGGTGGGGGGGGTGTAAAGACCCAGTACTTC.

The rearrangement joins TRBV7-2 to TRBJ2-7, with unresolved D. The CDR3 has 14 residues. Germline V CDR1 and CDR2: SGHTA, FQGNSA. V was shortened by 2 bases and J by 0 bases, with 8 bases between the two germline ends. The CDR3: CASSLSTDSYEQYF. The CDR3 region has the DNA TGTGCCAGCAGCTTAAGTACAGACTCCTACGAGCAGTACTTC.

This clonotype appeared a single time. The rearrangement uses TRBV6-6 and TRBJ2-5, with unresolved D. TRBJ2-7 matches the DNA end more closely, so the J call is doubtful. CDR1 and CDR2 from the germline V gene are MNHNY and SVGAGI (reference sequence). CDR3 size: 15 residues. Written as DNA, the CDR3 is TGTGCCAGCAGTTACTTGGGCCCGTCTCGACGCGAGCAGTACTTC. This gives the protein CASSYLGPSRREQYF.

The chain has TRBV4-2 and TRBJ2-2; D is uncertain. The CDR3 runs 17 residues. CDR1 and CDR2 from the germline V gene are LGHNA and YNFKEQ. The germline V and J ends were trimmed by 0 bases and 0 bases, with 11 bases remaining between them. DNA for the CDR3: TGTGCCAGCAGCCAAGATTTCCGACGCGCGAACACCGGGGAGCTGTTTTTT. It codes for CASSQDFRRANTGELFF.

V and J are TRBV27 and TRBJ1-2; D gene uncertain. Germline V gene lookup returns CDR1 MNHEY and CDR2 SMNVEV (reference sequence). The CDR3 covers 14 residues. Trimming left V 3 bases short and J 0 bases short, with 8 bases between. Here the CDR3 reads CASSFAGSNYGYTF. Here the CDR3 DNA reads TGTGCCAGCAGTTTTGCCGGCTCTAACTATGGCTACACCTTC.

The chain carries TRBV7-9 and TRBJ2-4, with 7 bases fitting TRBD1. The DNA end is more similar to TRBJ2-7, so the J call may be wrong. CDR1 and CDR2 from the germline V gene are SEHNR and FQNEAQ (reference sequence). The CDR3 runs 17 residues. As DNA, the CDR3 is TGTGCCAGCAGCTTAGGGGATATGAGACAGGGCTATTACGAGCAGTACTTC. Protein: CASSLGDMRQGYYEQYF.

V gene TRBV12-3 or TRBV12-4 combines with J gene TRBJ2-1; tentatively, D is TRBD1 (6 bases). The ends were cut back, 3 bases at V and 3 bases at J, with 9 bases in the middle. The CDR3 length is 14 residues. Here the CDR3 reads CASSLTGFYNEQFF. CDR3 sequence (DNA): TGTGCCAGCAGTTTGACAGGTTTCTACAATGAGCAGTTCTTC.

This chain uses TRBV6-6 with TRBJ2-3; D uncertain. CDR3 length: 13 amino acids. Trimming shortened V by 2 bases and J by 3 bases, and 6 bases separated the two germline ends. CDR1 is MNHNY and CDR2 is SVGAGI in the germline V gene (reference sequence). The CDR3 DNA is TGTGCCAGCAGTTACGCGATTACAGATACGCAGTATTTT. It translates to CASSYAITDTQYF.

The chain recombines TRBV21-1 with TRBJ2-5; the table's D gene call, TRBD2, was not cross checked with the DNA. TRBV21-1 represents a pseudogene. CDR3 length: 20 residues. The CDR3: CASSKFSLAGASGGEETQYF. CDR3 in DNA: TGTGCCAGCAGCAAATTTTCTCTGGCGGGTGCTAGCGGGGGGGAAGAGACCCAGTACTTC.

V usage is TRBV20-1 and J usage is TRBJ2-1; 11 bases fit TRBD2. After removal of 5 bases from V and 8 bases from J, the junction contained 14 bases not matched to a gene. The CDR3 contains 16 residues. The germline V gene has CDR1 DFQATT and CDR2 SNEGSKA (reference sequence). The chain's CDR3 is CSAPKTWTSGPHEQFF. CDR3 sequence (DNA): TGCAGTGCTCCCAAGACCTGGACTAGCGGGCCTCATGAGCAGTTCTTC.

V and J are TRBV28 and TRBJ2-7, with 11 positions matching TRBD2. The assigned J gene may be wrong: the sequence end matches TRBJ2-5 better. The V gene's germline CDR1 is MDHEN and CDR2 SYDVKM. The CDR3 runs to 20 residues. The CDR3 sequence: CASSSPPGTSGTLWGETQYF. The DNA of the CDR3 is TGTGCCAGCAGTTCGCCACCCGGGACTAGCGGAACCTTGTGGGGAGAGACCCAGTACTTC.

This clonotype has just one count. This CDR3 reads CASSPLTGTGFSGANVLTF. The CDR3 bases are TGCGCCAGCAGCCCTCTTACCGGGACAGGCTTCTCTGGGGCCAACGTCCTGACTTTC. The chain carries TRBV4-3 and TRBJ2-6; 8 nucleotides agree with TRBD1. V was clipped by 4 bases and J by 0 bases; unmatched bases: 11. Per the germline V gene, CDR1 is LGHNA and CDR2 is YSLEER. The CDR3 sequence is 19 residues long.

The chain has TRBV25-1 and TRBJ2-4, with D tentatively TRBD1 (6 bases). TRBJ2-7 explains the end of the DNA better; the J call may be wrong. Germline assignment: CDR1 MGHDK and CDR2 SYGVNS. The CDR3 consists of 14 residues. This CDR3 reads CASSEWDTYYEQYF. For the CDR3, the DNA is TGTGCCAGCAGTGAATGGGACACCTACTACGAGCAGTACTTC.

The CDR3 loop is CSARATWRGNEQFF. The CDR3 coding sequence is TGCAGTGCTAGAGCCACGTGGCGGGGCAATGAGCAGTTCTTC. The chain employs TRBV20-1 and TRBJ2-1; TRBD2 might be the D (6 bases). Per the germline V gene, CDR1 is DFQATT and CDR2 is SNEGSKA (reference sequence). The V and J ends lost 1 base and 6 bases respectively, with 13 bases between them. The CDR3 sequence is 14 residues long.

Worth noting for this clonotype: A read error may produce the germline difference seen at one junction end. The chain has TRBV9 and TRBJ2-3; TRBD2 matches 7 bases. The CDR3 spans 13 residues. CDR1 SGDLS and CDR2 YYNGEE come from the germline V gene. The CDR3 DNA follows: TGTGCCAGCGCTGAGACTAGCAGAGATACGCAGTATTTT. Encoded protein: CASAETSRDTQYF.

This clonotype was recorded only once. The chain links TRBV16 to TRBJ1-6, with D unclear. With 2 bases removed from V and 9 bases from J, the gap between germline ends came to 11 bases. Germline V gene sequence: CDR1 KGHSY, CDR2 FQNENV. The CDR3 covers 14 residues. CDR3 DNA: TGTGCCAGCAGCCAAGGCAATCTCGGTTCACCCCTCCACTTT. Encoded protein: CASSQGNLGSPLHF.

The chain carries TRBV20-1 and TRBJ1-2, with D possibly matching TRBD1 (6 bases). The CDR3 totals 15 residues. The germline gives CDR1 DFQATT, CDR2 SNEGSKA (reference sequence). Trimming pared 3 bases from V and 5 bases from J, leaving 19 bases between. CDR3 nucleotides: TGCAGTGCTAGGGGGGCAGGGAGGGCTCTTTATGGCTACACCTTC. As protein: CSARGAGRALYGYTF.

The rearrangement uses TRBV5-1 and TRBJ1-2; 7 bases are shared with TRBD1. Germline V gene data show CDR1 as SGHRS and CDR2 as YFSETQ. V lost 4 bases to trimming and J lost 6 bases; unmatched junction nucleotides: 9. The CDR3 has 14 amino acids. The CDR3 DNA follows: TGCGCCAGCAGCGTGTCGACAGGGAACCATGGCTACACCTTC. Encoded protein: CASSVSTGNHGYTF.

The J gene is TRBJ2-4, the V gene TRBV7-2; TRBD2 aligns across 7 bases. V lost 2 bases to trimming and J lost 0 bases; unmatched junction nucleotides: 7. Per the germline V gene, CDR1 is SGHTA and CDR2 is FQGNSA. This CDR3 comprises 17 residues. CDR3 in DNA: TGTGCCAGCAGCTTATGGGGGGGGACTCTAGCCAAAAACATTCAGTACTTC. Its translation is CASSLWGGTLAKNIQYF. The full variable domain, its missing parts supplied by reference TRBV7-2 and TRBJ2-4, is GAGVSQSPSNKVTEKGKDVELRCDPISGHTALYWYRQSLGQGLEFLIYFQGNSAPDKSGLPSDRFSAERTGGSVSTLTIQRTQQEDSAVYLCASSLWGGTLAKNIQYFGAGTRLSVL.

V usage is TRBV7-2 and J usage is TRBJ1-5; the D gene is possibly TRBD1 (5 bases). The CDR3 extends over 18 amino acids. CDR1 SGHTA and CDR2 FQGNSA come from the germline V gene. V was cut by 2 bases and J by 1 base, with 18 bases left in between. CDR3 loop: CASSLQSGGTSSNQPQHF. The CDR3 DNA sequence: TGTGCCAGCAGCTTACAATCCGGAGGGACGTCGAGCAATCAGCCCCAGCATTTT.

This clonotype was picked up a small number of times. The rearrangement uses TRBV5-1 and TRBJ2-4, with TRBD1 matching over 8 bases. Germline V CDR1 and CDR2: SGHRS, YFSETQ. This CDR3 has 16 amino acids. Unmatched junction bases numbered 10, after V lost 4 bases and J lost 4 bases. The CDR3 sequence: CASSDPGGDSKNIQYF. The CDR3 region has the DNA TGCGCCAGCAGCGATCCAGGGGGCGATAGTAAAAACATTCAGTACTTC.

This chain uses TRBV2 with TRBJ2-4; 8 bases align to TRBD1. The J call may be in error: the DNA end matches TRBJ2-7 better. Germline V CDR1 and CDR2: SNHLY, FYNNEI. CDR3 length: 14 residues. As DNA, the CDR3 is TGTGCCAGCACCCAGGACAGGGCGGTGGACGAGCAGTACTTC. Its protein is CASTQDRAVDEQYF.